In its sample, the clone carrying this T cell receptor beta chain was seen once. This sample stems from a study of blood T cells in healthy people across ages. Primers used in a second PCR of about 6 to 11 cycles were a sample-barcoded 5' primer and a J-beta primer mix. A template-switch adaptor containing 12 random nucleotides labeled each cDNA molecule. TCRdb reprocessed the 5' RACE reads with MiXCR, giving one entry per CDR3 protein. The sample records roughly 730,000 distinct CDR3 sequences, roughly 50% being singletons. The sequenced sample consisted of blood. This receptor was identified in a man in his forties in good health.

The CDR3 spells CASSPGTSGGAFF. The CDR3 nucleotides read TGTGCCAGCAGCCCCGGGACGAGCGGTGGGGCTTTCTTT. The V call is TRBV3-1, the J call TRBJ1-1, with D possibly TRBD1 on 5 matching bases. V lost 4 bases, J lost 11 bases, and 17 bases lay in between. This CDR3 comprises 13 residues. Germline lookup yields CDR1 LGHDT and CDR2 YNNKEL (reference sequence).